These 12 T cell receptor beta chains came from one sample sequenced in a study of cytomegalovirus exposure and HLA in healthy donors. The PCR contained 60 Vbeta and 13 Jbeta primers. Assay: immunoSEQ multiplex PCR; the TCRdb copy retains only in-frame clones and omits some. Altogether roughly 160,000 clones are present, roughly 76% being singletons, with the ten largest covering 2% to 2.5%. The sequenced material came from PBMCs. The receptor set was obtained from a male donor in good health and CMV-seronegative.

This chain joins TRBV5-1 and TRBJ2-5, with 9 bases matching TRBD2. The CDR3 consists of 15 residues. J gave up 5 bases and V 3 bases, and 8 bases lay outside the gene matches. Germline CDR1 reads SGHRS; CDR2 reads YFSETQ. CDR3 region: CASSWRAGGRETQYF. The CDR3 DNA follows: TGCGCCAGCAGCTGGCGGGCGGGGGGGCGTGAGACCCAGTACTTC.

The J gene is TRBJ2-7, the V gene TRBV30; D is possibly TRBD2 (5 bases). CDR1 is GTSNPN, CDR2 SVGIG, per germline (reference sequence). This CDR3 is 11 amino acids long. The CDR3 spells CASGIGFEQYF. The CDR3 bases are TGTGCTTCCGGGATTGGGTTCGAGCAGTACTTC.

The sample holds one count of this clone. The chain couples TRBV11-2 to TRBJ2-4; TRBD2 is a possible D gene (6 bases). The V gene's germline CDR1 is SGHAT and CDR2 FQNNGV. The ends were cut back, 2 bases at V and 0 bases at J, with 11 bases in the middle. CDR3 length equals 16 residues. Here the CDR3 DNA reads TGTGCCAGCAGCTTACGGGGGAATCTAGCCAAAAACATTCAGTACTTC. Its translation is CASSLRGNLAKNIQYF.

The CDR3 here is CAWSEEARGNTIYF. The CDR3 DNA follows: TGTGCCTGGAGTGAAGAGGCTCGTGGAAACACCATATATTTT. The chain combines TRBV30 with TRBJ1-3, with no clear D. V was trimmed by 1 base and J by 3 bases, leaving 10 bases between them. Germline-derived CDR1 and CDR2 are GTSNPN and SVGIG (reference sequence). This CDR3 has 14 amino acids.

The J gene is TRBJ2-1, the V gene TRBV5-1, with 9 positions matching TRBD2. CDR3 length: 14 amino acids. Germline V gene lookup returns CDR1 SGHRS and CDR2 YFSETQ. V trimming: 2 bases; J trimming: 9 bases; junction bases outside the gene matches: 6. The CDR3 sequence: CASSFGGGAPEQFF. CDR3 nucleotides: TGCGCCAGCAGCTTCGGCGGGGGGGCCCCTGAGCAGTTCTTC.

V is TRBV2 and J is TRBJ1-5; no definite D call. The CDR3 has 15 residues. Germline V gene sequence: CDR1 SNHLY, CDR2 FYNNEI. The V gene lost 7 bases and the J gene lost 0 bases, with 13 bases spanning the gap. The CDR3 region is CASTEAGNSNQPQHF. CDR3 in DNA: TGTGCCAGCACTGAGGCGGGGAATAGCAATCAGCCCCAGCATTTT. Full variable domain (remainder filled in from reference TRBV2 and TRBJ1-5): EPEVTQTPSHQVTQMGQEVILRCVPISNHLYFYWYRQILGQKVEFLVSFYNNEISEKSEIFDDQFSVERPDGSNFTLKIRSTKLEDSAMYFCASTEAGNSNQPQHFGDGTRLSIL.

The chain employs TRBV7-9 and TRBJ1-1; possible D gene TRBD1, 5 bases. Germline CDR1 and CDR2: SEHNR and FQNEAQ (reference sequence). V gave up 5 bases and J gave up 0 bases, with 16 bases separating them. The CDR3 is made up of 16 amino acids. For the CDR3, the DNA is TGTGCCAGCAGCCCCCGCCTTGACAGACTGAACACTGAAGCTTTCTTT. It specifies CASSPRLDRLNTEAFF. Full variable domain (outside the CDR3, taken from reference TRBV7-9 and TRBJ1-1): DTGVSQNPRHKITKRGQNVTFRCDPISEHNRLYWYRQTLGQGPEFLTYFQNEAQLEKSRLLSDRFSAERPKGSFSTLEIQRTEQGDSAMYLCASSPRLDRLNTEAFFGQGTRLTVV.

The CDR3 sequence is CSGFDLGTANTEAFF. In DNA form, the CDR3 reads TGCAGCGGGTTTGATCTCGGGACAGCCAACACTGAAGCTTTCTTT. The V and J genes are TRBV29-1 and TRBJ1-1, with 7 bases lining up with TRBD1. J was trimmed by 2 bases and V by 7 bases; bases with no gene match: 13. Germline-derived CDR1 and CDR2 are SQVTM and ANQGSEA. There are 15 residues in the CDR3.

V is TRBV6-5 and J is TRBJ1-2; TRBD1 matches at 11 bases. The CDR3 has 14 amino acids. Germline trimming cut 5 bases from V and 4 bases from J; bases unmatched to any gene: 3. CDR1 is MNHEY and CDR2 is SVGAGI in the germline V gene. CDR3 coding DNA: TGTGCCAGCAGTCGGACAGGGGGCGGCTATGGCTACACCTTC. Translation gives CASSRTGGGYGYTF.

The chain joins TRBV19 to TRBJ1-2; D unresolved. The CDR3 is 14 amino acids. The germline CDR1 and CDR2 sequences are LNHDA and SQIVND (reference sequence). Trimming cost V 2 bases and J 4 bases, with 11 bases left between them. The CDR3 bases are TGTGCCAGTAGTATACAGGATAATTCCTATGGCTACACCTTC. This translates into CASSIQDNSYGYTF.

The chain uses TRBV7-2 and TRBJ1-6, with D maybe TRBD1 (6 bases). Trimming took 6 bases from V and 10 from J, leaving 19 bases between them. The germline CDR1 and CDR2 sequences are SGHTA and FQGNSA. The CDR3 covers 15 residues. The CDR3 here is CASRNTGWGKSPLHF. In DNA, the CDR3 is TGTGCCAGCAGGAATACAGGGTGGGGTAAATCACCCCTCCACTTT. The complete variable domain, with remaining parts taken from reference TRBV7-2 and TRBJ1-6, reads GAGVSQSPSNKVTEKGKDVELRCDPISGHTALYWYRQSLGQGLEFLIYFQGNSAPDKSGLPSDRFSAERTGGSVSTLTIQRTQQEDSAVYLCASRNTGWGKSPLHFGNGTRLTVT.

Here the CDR3 DNA reads TGTGCCAGCAGCAAAGGAGATCGGGACAGGGGGACAAAGTCCAACACTGAAGCTTTCTTT. It codes for CASSKGDRDRGTKSNTEAFF. The chain is built from TRBV21-1 and TRBJ1-1; TRBD1, the table's D call, lacks a check against the DNA. TRBV21-1 constitutes a pseudogene. This CDR3 has 20 residues.